This T cell receptor beta chain is drawn from a study of shared clonotypes between healthy human individuals. General study points: It was observed that 4% to 6% of naive CD4 clonotypes were shared across four donors. With few donors, the genetic and exposure-history diversity represented was limited.

Per germline, CDR1 MNHEY and CDR2 SMNVEV (reference sequence). CDR3 length: 11 residues. The ends were cut back, 6 bases at V and 7 bases at J, with 9 bases in the middle. As to this clone: Its antigen is not known. Within the sample, other DNA sequences also encode this same CDR3.

Per sorted-subset replicate PCR, input was 200 to 250 ng DNA, representing 30,000 to 35,000 T cell genomes. Profiling relied on immunoSEQ multiplex PCR, and the TCRdb table lists in-frame clones only, not all of them. The sample gives millions of clones, just over 90% of which show up once; roughly 0.15% is in the top ten. CD4+ cells were split into CD45RA+ naive and CD45RA-negative memory subsets. The chain carries TRBV27 and TRBJ2-5; D may match TRBD1 or TRBD2 (5 bases each). This TCR came from a man between 18 and 29 years old in good health. The sample was naive CD4+ T cells sorted from blood. The subset is: CD45RA+ positively selected. The CDR3 nucleotides are TGTGCCAGCAGCCCTGGGGGGACCCAGTACTTC. Translated: CASSPGGTQYF.